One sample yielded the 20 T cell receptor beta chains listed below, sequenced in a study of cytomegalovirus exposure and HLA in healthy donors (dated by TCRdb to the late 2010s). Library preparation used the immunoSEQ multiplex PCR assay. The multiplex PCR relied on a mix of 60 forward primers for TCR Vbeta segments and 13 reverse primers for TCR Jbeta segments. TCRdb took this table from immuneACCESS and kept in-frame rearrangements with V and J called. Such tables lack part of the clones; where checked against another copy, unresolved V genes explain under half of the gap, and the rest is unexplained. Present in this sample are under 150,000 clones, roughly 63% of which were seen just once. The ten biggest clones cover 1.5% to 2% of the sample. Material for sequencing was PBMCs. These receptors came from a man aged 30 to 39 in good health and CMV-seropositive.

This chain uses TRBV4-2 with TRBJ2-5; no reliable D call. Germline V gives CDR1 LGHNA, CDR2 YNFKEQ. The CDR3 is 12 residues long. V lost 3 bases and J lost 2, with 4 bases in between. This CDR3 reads CASSHPQETQYF. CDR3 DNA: TGTGCCAGCAGCCATCCACAAGAGACCCAGTACTTC.

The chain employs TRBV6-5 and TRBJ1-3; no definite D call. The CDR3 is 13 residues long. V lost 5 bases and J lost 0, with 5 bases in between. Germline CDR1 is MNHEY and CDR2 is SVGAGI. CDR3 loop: CASSPTSGNTIYF. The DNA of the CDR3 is TGTGCCAGCAGTCCTACCTCTGGAAACACCATATATTTT.

CDR3 loop: CASSSGQQGEYYEQYF. As DNA, the CDR3 is TGTGCCAGCAGCAGCGGACAACAGGGGGAGTACTACGAGCAGTACTTC. This chain joins TRBV5-4 and TRBJ2-7; TRBD1 aligns across 8 bases. The germline gives CDR1 SGHNT, CDR2 YYREEE (reference sequence). Trimming cost V 4 bases and J 3 bases; bases outside gene matches: 12. The CDR3 is 16 amino acids.

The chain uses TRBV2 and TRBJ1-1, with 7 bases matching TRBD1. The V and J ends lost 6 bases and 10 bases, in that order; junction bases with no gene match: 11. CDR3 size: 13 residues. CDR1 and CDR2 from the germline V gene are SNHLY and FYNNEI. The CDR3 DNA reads TGTGCCAGCAGGGGAGAAACAGGGGTTCGAGCTTTCTTT. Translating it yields CASRGETGVRAFF.

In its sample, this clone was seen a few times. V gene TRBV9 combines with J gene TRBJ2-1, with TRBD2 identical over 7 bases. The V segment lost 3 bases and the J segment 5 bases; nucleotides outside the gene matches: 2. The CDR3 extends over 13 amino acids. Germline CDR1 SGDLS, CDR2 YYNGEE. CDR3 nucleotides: TGTGCCAGCAGCGCCCTAGCGGACAATGAGCAGTTCTTC. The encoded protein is CASSALADNEQFF.

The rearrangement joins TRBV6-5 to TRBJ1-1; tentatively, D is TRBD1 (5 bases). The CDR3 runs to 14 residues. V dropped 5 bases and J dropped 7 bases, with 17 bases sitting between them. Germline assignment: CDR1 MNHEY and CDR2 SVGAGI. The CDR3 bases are TGTGCCAGCAGTGCACCCCTGGGGGGGGGTGAAGCTTTCTTT. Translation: CASSAPLGGGEAFF.

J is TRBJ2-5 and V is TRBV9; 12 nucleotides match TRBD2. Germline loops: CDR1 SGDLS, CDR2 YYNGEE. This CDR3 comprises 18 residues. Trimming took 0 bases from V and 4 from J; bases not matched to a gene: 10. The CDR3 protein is CASSVGLTSGSFGETQYF. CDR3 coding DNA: TGTGCCAGCAGCGTAGGGCTGACTAGCGGGAGTTTTGGAGAGACCCAGTACTTC.

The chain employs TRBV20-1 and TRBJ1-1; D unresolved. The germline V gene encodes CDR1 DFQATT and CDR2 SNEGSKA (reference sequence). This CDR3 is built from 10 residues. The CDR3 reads CRLLGTEAFF. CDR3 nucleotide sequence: TGCAGGTTACTAGGCACTGAAGCTTTCTTT.

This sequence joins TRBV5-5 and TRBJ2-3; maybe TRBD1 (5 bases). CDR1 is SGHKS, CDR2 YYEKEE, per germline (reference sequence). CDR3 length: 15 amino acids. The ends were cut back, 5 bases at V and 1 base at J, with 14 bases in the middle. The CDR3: CASSRRGDRTDTQYF. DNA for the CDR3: TGTGCCAGCAGTAGAAGGGGTGATCGCACAGATACGCAGTATTTT.

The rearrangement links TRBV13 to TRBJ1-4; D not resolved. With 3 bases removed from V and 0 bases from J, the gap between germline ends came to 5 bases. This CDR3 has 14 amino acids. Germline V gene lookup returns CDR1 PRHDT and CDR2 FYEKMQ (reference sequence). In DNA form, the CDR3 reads TGTGCCAGCAGCTTTTCCACAACTAATGAAAAACTGTTTTTT. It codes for CASSFSTTNEKLFF.

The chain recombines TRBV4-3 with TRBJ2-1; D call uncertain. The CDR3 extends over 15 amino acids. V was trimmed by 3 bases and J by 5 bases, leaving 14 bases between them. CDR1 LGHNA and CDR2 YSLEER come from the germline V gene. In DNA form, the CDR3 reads TGCGCCAGCAGCCAGGGTGAGCTACTAAACAATGAGCAGTTCTTC. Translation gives CASSQGELLNNEQFF.

CDR3: CASSADLAGGQNEQFF. DNA of the CDR3: TGTGCCAGCAGCGCGGACCTAGCGGGAGGGCAGAATGAGCAGTTCTTC. This chain joins TRBV9 and TRBJ2-1, with 12 nucleotides matching TRBD2. The CDR3 is 16 amino acids. V lost 3 bases to trimming and J lost 7 bases; unmatched junction nucleotides: 8. Germline CDR1 reads SGDLS; CDR2 reads YYNGEE.

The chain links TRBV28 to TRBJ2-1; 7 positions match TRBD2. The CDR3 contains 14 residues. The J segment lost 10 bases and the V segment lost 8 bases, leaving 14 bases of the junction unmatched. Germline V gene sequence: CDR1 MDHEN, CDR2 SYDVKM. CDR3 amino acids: CASLGASGEKEQFF. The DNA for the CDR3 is TGTGCCAGCCTCGGGGCTAGCGGAGAGAAAGAGCAGTTCTTC.

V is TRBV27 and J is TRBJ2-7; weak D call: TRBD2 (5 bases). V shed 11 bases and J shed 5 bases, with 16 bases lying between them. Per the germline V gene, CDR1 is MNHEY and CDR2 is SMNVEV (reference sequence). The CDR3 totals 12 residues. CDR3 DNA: TGTGCCTGTAAGCGGTATTCTGACGAGCAGTACTTC. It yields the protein CACKRYSDEQYF.

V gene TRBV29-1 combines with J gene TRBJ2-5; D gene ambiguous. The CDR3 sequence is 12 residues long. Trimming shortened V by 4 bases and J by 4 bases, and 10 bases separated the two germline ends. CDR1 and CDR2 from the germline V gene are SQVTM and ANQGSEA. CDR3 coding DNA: TGCAGCGTTGTGTTCACGGGAGAGACCCAGTACTTC. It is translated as CSVVFTGETQYF.

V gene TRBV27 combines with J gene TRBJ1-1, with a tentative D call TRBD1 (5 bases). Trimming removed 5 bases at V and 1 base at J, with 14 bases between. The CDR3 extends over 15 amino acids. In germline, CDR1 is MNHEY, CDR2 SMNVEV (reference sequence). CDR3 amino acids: CASSPRTSPNTEAFF. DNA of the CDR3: TGTGCCAGCAGTCCAAGGACATCACCGAACACTGAAGCTTTCTTT.

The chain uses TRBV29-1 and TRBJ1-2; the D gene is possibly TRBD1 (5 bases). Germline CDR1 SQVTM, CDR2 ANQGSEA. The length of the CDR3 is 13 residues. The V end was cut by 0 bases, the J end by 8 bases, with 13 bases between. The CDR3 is CSVEEAGRVGYTF. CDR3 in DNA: TGCAGCGTTGAAGAGGCCGGCAGGGTCGGCTACACCTTC.

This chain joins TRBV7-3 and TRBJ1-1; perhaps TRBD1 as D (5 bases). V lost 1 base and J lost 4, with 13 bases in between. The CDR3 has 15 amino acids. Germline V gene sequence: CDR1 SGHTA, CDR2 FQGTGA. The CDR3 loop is CASSLMGGLGTEAFF. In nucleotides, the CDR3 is TGTGCCAGCAGCTTAATGGGGGGTTTGGGCACTGAAGCTTTCTTT.

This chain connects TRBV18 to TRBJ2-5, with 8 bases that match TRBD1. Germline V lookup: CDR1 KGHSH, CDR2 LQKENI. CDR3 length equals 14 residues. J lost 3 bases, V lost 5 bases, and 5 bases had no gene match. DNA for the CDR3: TGTGCCAGCTCATCGCGGACAGGGAAAGAGACCCAGTACTTC. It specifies CASSSRTGKETQYF.

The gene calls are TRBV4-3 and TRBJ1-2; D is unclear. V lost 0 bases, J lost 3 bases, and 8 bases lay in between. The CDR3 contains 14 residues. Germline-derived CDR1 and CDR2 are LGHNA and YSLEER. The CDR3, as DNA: TGCGCCAGCAGCCAAGATCGGGTTTACTATGGCTACACCTTC. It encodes CASSQDRVYYGYTF.